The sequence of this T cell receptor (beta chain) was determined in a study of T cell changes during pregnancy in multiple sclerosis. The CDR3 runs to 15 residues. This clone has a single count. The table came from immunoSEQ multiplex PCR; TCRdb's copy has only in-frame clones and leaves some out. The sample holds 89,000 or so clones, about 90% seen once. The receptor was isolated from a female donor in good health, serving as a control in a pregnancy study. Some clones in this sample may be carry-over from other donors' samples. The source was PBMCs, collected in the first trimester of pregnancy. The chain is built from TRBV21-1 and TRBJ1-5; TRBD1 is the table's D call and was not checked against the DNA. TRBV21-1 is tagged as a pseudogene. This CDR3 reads CASSKYGALNQPQHF. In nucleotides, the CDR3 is TGTGCCAGCAGCAAGTATGGGGCGCTTAACCAGCCCCAGCATTTT.